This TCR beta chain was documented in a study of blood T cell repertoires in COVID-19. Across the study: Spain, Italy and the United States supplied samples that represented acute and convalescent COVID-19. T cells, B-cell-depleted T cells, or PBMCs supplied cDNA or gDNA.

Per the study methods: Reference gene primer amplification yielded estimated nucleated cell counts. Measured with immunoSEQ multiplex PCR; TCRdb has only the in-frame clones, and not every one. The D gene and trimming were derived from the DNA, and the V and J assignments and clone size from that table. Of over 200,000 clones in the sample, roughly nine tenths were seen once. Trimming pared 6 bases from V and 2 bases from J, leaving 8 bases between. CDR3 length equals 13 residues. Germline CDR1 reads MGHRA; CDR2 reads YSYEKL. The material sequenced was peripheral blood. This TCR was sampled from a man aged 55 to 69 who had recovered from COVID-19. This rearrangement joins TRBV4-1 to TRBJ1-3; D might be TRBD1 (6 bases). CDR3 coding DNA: TGCGCCAGCAGGTACAGGGCTGGAAACACCATATATTTT. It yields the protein CASRYRAGNTIYF.